This T cell receptor (beta chain) was recovered during a study of blood T cell repertoires in COVID-19. Background on the study: The United States, Italy and Spain supplied acute and convalescent COVID-19 samples.

The CDR3 runs 15 residues. Between the trimmed V and J ends, which lost 3 bases and 2 bases, there was a span of 13 bases. Germline V gene data show CDR1 as KGHSH and CDR2 as LQKENI. The authors' processing: For nucleated cells, counts were estimated from reference gene primer amplification. Only in-frame clones appear in the TCRdb table, and some are missing; sequencing was by immunoSEQ multiplex PCR. The V and J calls and clone size come from that table; D and trimming were worked out from the DNA. The repertoire consists of roughly 330,000 clones, with 86% occurring once and the leading ten covering more than 9%. Membership in each cohort depended on participant-reported clinical history.

The TCR originated in a woman between 18 and 30 years old who had recovered from COVID-19. V and J are TRBV18 and TRBJ2-5; maybe TRBD1 (5 bases). Sequenced material: PBMCs or T cells enriched from blood (not recorded which). CDR3 residues: CASSPLSGPQETQYF. CDR3 sequence (DNA): TGTGCCAGCTCACCTTTGTCAGGGCCGCAAGAGACCCAGTACTTC.